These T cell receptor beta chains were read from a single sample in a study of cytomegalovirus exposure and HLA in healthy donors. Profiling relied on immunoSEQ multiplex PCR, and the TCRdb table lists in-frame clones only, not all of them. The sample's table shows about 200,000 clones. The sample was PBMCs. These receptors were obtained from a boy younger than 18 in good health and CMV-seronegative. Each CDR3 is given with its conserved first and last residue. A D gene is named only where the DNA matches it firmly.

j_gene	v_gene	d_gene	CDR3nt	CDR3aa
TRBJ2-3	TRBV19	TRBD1	TGTGCCAGTAAACCTTTGCGGACAGGGGCCCCAGATACGCAGTATTTT	CASKPLRTGAPDTQYF
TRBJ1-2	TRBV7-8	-	TGTGCCAGCAGCTTGGCCGGCAGGGGTGGTGGCTACACCTTC	CASSLAGRGGGYTF
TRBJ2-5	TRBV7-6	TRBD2	TGTGCCAGCAGCCCGGTAGCGGGGGTGCAAGAGACCCAGTACTTC	CASSPVAGVQETQYF
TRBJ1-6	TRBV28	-	TGTGCCAGCACCCCTGGACAGTTAAGTTCACCCCTCCACTTT	CASTPGQLSSPLHF
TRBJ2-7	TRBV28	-	TGTGCCAGCGGACCCGGGACACCCCCCTACGAGCAGTACTTC	CASGPGTPPYEQYF
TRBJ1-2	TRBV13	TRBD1	TGTGCCAGCAGCCTCCATAGGACAGGGTTAGGATATGGCTACACCTTC	CASSLHRTGLGYGYTF
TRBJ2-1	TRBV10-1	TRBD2	TGCGCCAGCAGTGAGAGAGAGCGGGGGTTTATTGATGAGCAGTTCTTC	CASSERERGFIDEQFF
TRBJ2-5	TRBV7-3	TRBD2	TGTGCCAGCAGCCTACTAGCGGGGGAAGAGACCCAGTACTTC	CASSLLAGEETQYF
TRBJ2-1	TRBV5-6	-	TGTGCCAGCAGCTACGGGACTGGGGGGAATGAGCAGTTCTTC	CASSYGTGGNEQFF
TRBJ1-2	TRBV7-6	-	TGTGCCAGCAGCGCTGGCACCGGGACTAGCGGCTACACCTTC	CASSAGTGTSGYTF
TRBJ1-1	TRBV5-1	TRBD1	TGCGCCAGCAGCTTGGGGCAGGGGGCGACTGAAGCTTTCTTT	CASSLGQGATEAFF
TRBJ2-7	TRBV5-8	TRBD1	TGTGCCAGCAGCTCCCCCAGGGGGTTCTACGAGCAGTACTTC	CASSSPRGFYEQYF
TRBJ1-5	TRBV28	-	TGTGCCAGCAGGGCAGGCCTCGGGCCCCAGCATTTT	CASRAGLGPQHF
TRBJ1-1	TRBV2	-	TGTGCCAGCATTCCCGAAGTCAGGAACACTGAAGCTTTCTTT	CASIPEVRNTEAFF
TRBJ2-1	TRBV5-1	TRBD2	TGCGCCAGCAATACGGGACTAGCGACCCACAATGAGCAGTTCTTC	CASNTGLATHNEQFF
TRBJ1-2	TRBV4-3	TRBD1	TGCGCCAGCAGCCAACCCGGGACAGGGAATTCTAACTATGGCTACACCTTC	CASSQPGTGNSNYGYTF
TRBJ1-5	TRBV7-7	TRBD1	TGTGCCAGCAGCAACTGGACGGGACAGGGGACCTTAAATAGCAATCAGCCCCAGCATTTT	CASSNWTGQGTLNSNQPQHF
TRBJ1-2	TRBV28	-	TGTGCCAGCAGTTTGGGGCGGGAACTCGCGGGGGGCTACACCTTC	CASSLGRELAGGYTF
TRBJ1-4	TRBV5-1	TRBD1	TGCGCCAGCGCACGGACAGGGCCTAATGAAAAACTGTTTTTT	CASARTGPNEKLFF
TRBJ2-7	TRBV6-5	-	TGTGCCAGCAGTTACTCGGTCACAGGATTAAGCTACTTC	CASSYSVTGLSYF
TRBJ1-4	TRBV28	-	TGTGCCAGCAGTTTAAATCCGTTTAATGAAAAACTGTTTTTT	CASSLNPFNEKLFF
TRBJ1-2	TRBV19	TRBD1	TGTGCCAGTAGCCCCGGACAGGGGGTGAGTGGCTACACCTTC	CASSPGQGVSGYTF